The 16 T cell receptor beta chains below come from one sample, sequenced in a study of vaccination effects on CD4 cells after COVID-19. The antigens for these receptors are not known. Culturing for about ten days preceded CD4+ T cell isolation. The assay was immunoSEQ multiplex PCR, and TCRdb's table has in-frame clones only and misses some. The repertoire holds tens of thousands of clones, approximately 70% seen once, with roughly 23% in the top ten. Source: CD4+ T cells from PBMCs cultured without peptide, taken before COVID-19 vaccination. These receptors all stem from a human donor who had a prior SARS-CoV-2 infection.

This sequence joins TRBV7-3 and TRBJ2-5; 7 bases align to TRBD2. CDR1 is SGHTA and CDR2 is FQGTGA in the germline V gene. The CDR3 has 12 residues. J gave up 7 bases and V 4 bases, and 3 bases lay outside the gene matches. CDR3 residues: CASSSSSGTQYF. CDR3 sequence (DNA): TGTGCCAGCAGCTCGTCTAGCGGGACCCAGTACTTC.

The CDR3 DNA reads TGTGCCAGCAGCCGTTATCTGGGGGCGAACACCGGGGAGCTGTTTTTT. This encodes CASSRYLGANTGELFF. The chain is built from TRBV3-1 (or the pseudogene TRBV3-2) and TRBJ2-2; D may be TRBD1 or TRBD2 (5 bases each). The ends were cut back, 4 bases at V and 0 bases at J, with 12 bases in the middle. The CDR3 loop spans 16 amino acids. From germline, CDR1 is LGHDT and CDR2 YNNKEL (reference sequence).

The chain links TRBV7-8 to TRBJ2-2, with 8 bases matching TRBD1. CDR1 is SGHVS, CDR2 FQNEAQ, per germline. This CDR3 region has 16 residues. With V trimmed by 5 bases and J by 2 bases, 7 bases remained unmatched. The chain's CDR3 is CASSAEQGGNTGELFF. The CDR3, as DNA: TGTGCCAGCAGCGCGGAACAGGGGGGAAACACCGGGGAGCTGTTTTTT.

The rearrangement joins TRBV2 to TRBJ2-7; TRBD1 is a possible D gene (6 bases). The CDR3 is 16 amino acids. Between the trimmed V and J ends, which lost 4 bases and 4 bases, there was a span of 20 bases. Germline-derived CDR1 and CDR2 are SNHLY and FYNNEI. CDR3 DNA sequence: TGTGCCAGCAGTGGAGGAACGACAGGATCTCTGTACGAGCAGTACTTC. It codes for CASSGGTTGSLYEQYF.

The rearrangement uses TRBV5-1 and TRBJ1-6; D perhaps matches TRBD1 (6 bases). CDR3 length equals 13 residues. Between the trimmed V and J ends, which lost 1 base and 10 bases, there was a span of 9 bases. In germline, CDR1 is SGHRS, CDR2 YFSETQ. In DNA, the CDR3 is TGCGCCAGCAGCTTGCAGGGGCTCTCACCCCTCCACTTT. Translating gives CASSLQGLSPLHF.

The chain is built from TRBV15 and TRBJ2-6; possible D gene TRBD2, 5 bases. The CDR3 runs 18 residues. Germline-derived CDR1 and CDR2 are LNHNV and YYDKDF (reference sequence). V was clipped by 1 base and J by 1 base, with 14 bases between them. CDR3 loop: CATSRVWSWTSGANVLTF. CDR3 sequence (DNA): TGTGCCACCAGCAGAGTCTGGAGTTGGACTTCTGGGGCCAACGTCCTGACTTTC.

The V call is TRBV5-1, the J call TRBJ2-1, with D possibly matching TRBD2 (6 bases). CDR3 size: 14 residues. The germline CDR1 and CDR2 sequences are SGHRS and YFSETQ. The germline V and J ends were trimmed by 2 bases and 7 bases, with 13 bases remaining between them. CDR3: CASSLASGLNEQFF. CDR3 coding DNA: TGCGCCAGCAGCTTAGCAAGCGGGTTGAATGAGCAGTTCTTC.

The CDR3 bases are TGTGCCAGCAGCTTGGGGCACAACTATGGCTACACCTTC. Translating it yields CASSLGHNYGYTF. V is TRBV7-9 and J is TRBJ1-2; tentatively, D is TRBD1 (5 bases). Germline V gives CDR1 SEHNR, CDR2 FQNEAQ (reference sequence). This CDR3 contains 13 residues. Trimming took off 3 bases at V and 2 bases at J, with 7 bases between the two ends.

The chain links TRBV3-1 (or the pseudogene TRBV3-2) to TRBJ2-1; the match to TRBD2 covers 10 bases. V dropped 6 bases and J dropped 8; count of bases not matched to a gene: 7. The V gene's germline CDR1 is LGHDT and CDR2 YNNKEL (reference sequence). The CDR3 covers 14 residues. The CDR3 here is CASRQRGGRDEQFF. The CDR3 region has the DNA TGTGCCAGCAGACAGCGGGGGGGCCGGGATGAGCAGTTCTTC.

This sequence joins TRBV6-5 and TRBJ1-3; TRBD1 matches at 7 bases. V was pared by 8 bases and J by 6 bases, with 10 bases of the junction left unmatched. The CDR3 has 14 residues. Germline loops: CDR1 MNHEY, CDR2 SVGAGI. CDR3 amino acids: CASAPGTEINTIYF. Written as DNA, the CDR3 is TGTGCCAGCGCTCCCGGGACAGAGATAAACACCATATATTTT.

The gene calls are TRBV10-1 and TRBJ2-7, with D possibly TRBD1 on 6 matching bases. V shed 8 bases and J shed 5 bases, with 19 bases lying between them. The CDR3 has 14 residues. From germline, CDR1 is WNHNN and CDR2 SYGVQD (reference sequence). The CDR3 DNA reads as TGCGCCAGCCTCCGGGACAATCGATTCGACGAGCAGTACTTC. Encoded protein: CASLRDNRFDEQYF.

The chain carries TRBV7-2 and TRBJ2-1, with TRBD1 identical over 10 bases. CDR3 length: 15 residues. V trimming: 5 bases; J trimming: 3 bases; junction bases outside the gene matches: 4. Germline V gene lookup returns CDR1 SGHTA and CDR2 FQGNSA. CDR3 amino acids: CASSPTGGFYNEQFF. The CDR3 DNA reads as TGTGCCAGCAGCCCGACAGGGGGCTTCTACAATGAGCAGTTCTTC. The full variable domain, in which reference TRBV7-2 and TRBJ2-1 provide the parts outside the CDR3, is GAGVSQSPSNKVTEKGKDVELRCDPISGHTALYWYRQSLGQGLEFLIYFQGNSAPDKSGLPSDRFSAERTGGSVSTLTIQRTQQEDSAVYLCASSPTGGFYNEQFFGPGTRLTVL.

In DNA, the CDR3 is TGTGCCAGCAGCTTATTACCCTCCTACAATGAGCAGTTCTTC. Amino acid sequence: CASSLLPSYNEQFF. The V call is TRBV7-2, the J call TRBJ2-1, with D uncertain. Germline V lookup: CDR1 SGHTA, CDR2 FQGNSA. The CDR3 totals 14 residues. Trimming took off 2 bases at V and 0 bases at J, with 5 bases between the two ends.

The V and J genes are TRBV19 and TRBJ2-7; TRBD1 is a possible D gene (5 bases). Looked up from germline, CDR1 is LNHDA and CDR2 is SQIVND (reference sequence). CDR3 length: 15 residues. Trimming took 7 bases from V and 7 from J, leaving 23 bases between them. CDR3 DNA sequence: TGTGCCAGTACCCCTAGGCACGGGCAGGGCATGGAGCAGTACTTC. This sequence encodes CASTPRHGQGMEQYF.

The genes are TRBV11-3 and TRBJ2-3; TRBD1 agrees at 7 bases. With 5 bases clipped from V and 4 bases from J, the junction kept 9 bases outside the gene matches. Per the germline V gene, CDR1 is SGHNT and CDR2 is YENEEA. The CDR3 runs to 15 residues. The CDR3 region is CASSPDGTAADTQYF. The CDR3 DNA is TGTGCCAGCAGCCCCGATGGGACAGCGGCAGATACGCAGTATTTT.

The chain joins TRBV5-1 to TRBJ1-6; 9 bases align to TRBD1. V lost 0 bases, J lost 9 bases, and 7 bases stayed unmatched. Germline V CDR1 and CDR2: SGHRS, YFSETQ. This CDR3 spans 16 amino acids. The CDR3 region is CASSLDPGQGGSPLHF. The CDR3 DNA reads TGCGCCAGCAGCTTGGACCCGGGACAGGGTGGTTCACCCCTCCACTTT.